The source of this T cell receptor beta chain is a study of T cell responses to AZD1222 COVID-19 vaccine. Across the study: Whether given at about 4 or about 12 weeks, second doses were pooled. Regarding the study as a whole: Baseline seropositivity characterized only a handful of AZD1222 recipients. Clonal diversity was possibly underestimated, and the donors were mostly white British, with more females.

For this clone: Its antigen is not identified.

TCRdb's table, derived via immunoSEQ multiplex PCR, lists solely in-frame clones and lacks some. Of about 140,000 clones in the sample, roughly 90% were seen once. Sequencing was performed on peripheral blood, taken on day 0 of AZD1222 vaccination. The clonotype comes from an adult in good health.

The CDR3 loop reads CASNRTGARNQPQHF. The CDR3 coding sequence is TGTGCCAGCAATAGGACAGGGGCGAGGAATCAGCCCCAGCATTTT. The chain has TRBV7-9 and TRBJ1-5; TRBD1 aligns across 9 bases. The V gene end was trimmed by 7 bases and the J gene end by 4 bases; junction bases not matched to a gene: 8. CDR3 length: 15 residues. From germline, CDR1 is SEHNR and CDR2 FQNEAQ (reference sequence).